This T cell receptor beta chain was observed in a study of T cell repertoires in cytomegalovirus infection. On the study more broadly: Both CMV infection and a matching HLA type were indicated by public TCR beta signatures.

TCRdb ran MiXCR on the reads and lists one entry per CDR3 protein. The sample gives more than 150,000 distinct CDR3 sequences, over 15% of which show up once; approximately 18% is in the top ten. This CDR3 is built from 13 residues. Trimming removed 10 bases from V and 2 bases from J, with 15 bases in between. Germline V gene data show CDR1 as MNHEY and CDR2 as SVGEGT. The rearrangement links TRBV6-2 or TRBV6-3 to TRBJ2-7; D is possibly TRBD2 (6 bases). Sequenced sample: CD8+ T cells from PBMCs. The sequence was obtained from a human donor in good health (CMV status not recorded). Some clones in this sample may be carry-over from other donors' samples. CDR3 in amino acids: CATSASEAYEQYF. CDR3 coding DNA: TGTGCCACCTCCGCTAGCGAAGCCTACGAGCAGTACTTC.